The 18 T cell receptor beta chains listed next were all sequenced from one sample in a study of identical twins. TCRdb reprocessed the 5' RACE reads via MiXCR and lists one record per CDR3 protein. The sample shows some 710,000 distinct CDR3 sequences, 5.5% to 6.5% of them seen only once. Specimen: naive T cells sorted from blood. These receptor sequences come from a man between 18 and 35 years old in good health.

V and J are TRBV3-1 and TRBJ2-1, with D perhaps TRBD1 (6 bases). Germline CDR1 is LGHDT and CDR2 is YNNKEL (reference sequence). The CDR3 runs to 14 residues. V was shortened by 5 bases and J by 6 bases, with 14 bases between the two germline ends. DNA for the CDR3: TGTGCCAGCAGCTACTTCGGACAGTTCAATGAGCAGTTCTTC. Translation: CASSYFGQFNEQFF.

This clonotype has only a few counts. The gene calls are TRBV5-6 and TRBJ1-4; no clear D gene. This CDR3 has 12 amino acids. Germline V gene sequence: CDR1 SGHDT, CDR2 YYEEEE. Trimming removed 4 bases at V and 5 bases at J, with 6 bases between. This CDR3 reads CASSGRNEKLFF. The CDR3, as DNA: TGTGCCAGCAGCGGACGGAATGAAAAACTGTTTTTT.

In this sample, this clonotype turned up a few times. This chain's CDR3 is CASSSNSGGNTIYF. DNA for the CDR3: TGTGCCAGCAGCTCTAATTCAGGGGGAAACACCATATATTTT. V gene TRBV9 combines with J gene TRBJ1-3, with a weak D call TRBD1 (5 bases). This CDR3 region has 14 residues. V was pared by 4 bases and J by 4 bases, with 12 bases between. Germline CDR1 and CDR2: SGDLS and YYNGEE.

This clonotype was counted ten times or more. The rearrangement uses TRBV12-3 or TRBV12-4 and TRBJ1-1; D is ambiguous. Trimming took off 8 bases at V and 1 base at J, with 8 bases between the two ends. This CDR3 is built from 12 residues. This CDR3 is CASGSENTEAFF. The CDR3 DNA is TGTGCCAGCGGATCGGAGAACACTGAAGCTTTCTTT.

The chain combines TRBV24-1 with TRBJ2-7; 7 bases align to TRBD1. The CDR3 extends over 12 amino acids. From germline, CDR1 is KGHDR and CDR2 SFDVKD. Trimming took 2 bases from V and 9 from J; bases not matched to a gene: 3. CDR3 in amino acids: CATSDSGTAQYF. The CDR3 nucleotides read TGTGCCACCAGTGATTCAGGGACAGCGCAGTACTTC.

The CDR3 loop is CSASDPTDTQYF. The CDR3 nucleotides read TGCAGTGCTTCTGACCCCACCGATACGCAGTATTTT. The chain carries TRBV20-1 and TRBJ2-3; no reliable D call. Germline-derived CDR1 and CDR2 are DFQATT and SNEGSKA (reference sequence). This CDR3 contains 12 residues. The ends were cut back, 5 bases at V and 6 bases at J, with 12 bases in the middle.

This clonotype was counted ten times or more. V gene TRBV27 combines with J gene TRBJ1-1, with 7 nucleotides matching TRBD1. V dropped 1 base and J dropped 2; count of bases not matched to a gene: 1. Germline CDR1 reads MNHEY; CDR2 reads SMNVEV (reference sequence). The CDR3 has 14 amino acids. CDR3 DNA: TGTGCCAGCAGTTTATACAGGGGTAACACTGAAGCTTTCTTT. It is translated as CASSLYRGNTEAFF.

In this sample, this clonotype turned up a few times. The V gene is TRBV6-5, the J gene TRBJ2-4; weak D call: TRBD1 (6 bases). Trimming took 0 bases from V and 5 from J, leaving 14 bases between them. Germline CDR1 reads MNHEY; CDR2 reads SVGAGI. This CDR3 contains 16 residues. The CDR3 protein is CASSYSVGGYENIQYF. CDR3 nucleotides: TGTGCCAGCAGTTACTCGGTTGGGGGCTATGAAAACATTCAGTACTTC.

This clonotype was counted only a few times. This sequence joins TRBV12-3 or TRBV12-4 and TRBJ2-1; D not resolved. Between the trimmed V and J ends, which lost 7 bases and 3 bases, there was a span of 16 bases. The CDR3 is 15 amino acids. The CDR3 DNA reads TGTGCCAGCACCCCGAAAAGTCAGCGCTACAATGAGCAGTTCTTC. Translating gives CASTPKSQRYNEQFF.

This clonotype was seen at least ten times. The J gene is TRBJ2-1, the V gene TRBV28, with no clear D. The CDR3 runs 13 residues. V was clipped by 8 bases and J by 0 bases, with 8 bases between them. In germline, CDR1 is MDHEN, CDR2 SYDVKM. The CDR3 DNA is TGTGCCAGCTTAGGGATCTCCTACAATGAGCAGTTCTTC. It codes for CASLGISYNEQFF.

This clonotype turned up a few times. The CDR3 coding sequence is TGTGCCAGCAGTGGGACTGATCTGAACACCGGGGAGCTGTTTTTT. Translating gives CASSGTDLNTGELFF. The chain links TRBV12-3 or TRBV12-4 to TRBJ2-2, with D maybe TRBD2 (6 bases). This CDR3 contains 15 residues. Between the trimmed V and J ends, which lost 5 bases and 1 base, there was a span of 11 bases.

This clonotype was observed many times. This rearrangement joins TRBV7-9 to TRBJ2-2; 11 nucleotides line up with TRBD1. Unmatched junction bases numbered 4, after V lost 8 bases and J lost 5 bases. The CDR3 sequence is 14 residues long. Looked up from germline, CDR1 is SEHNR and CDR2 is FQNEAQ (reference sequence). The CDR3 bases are TGTGCCAGCGACGGGACAGGGGGGACCGGGGAGCTGTTTTTT. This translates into CASDGTGGTGELFF.

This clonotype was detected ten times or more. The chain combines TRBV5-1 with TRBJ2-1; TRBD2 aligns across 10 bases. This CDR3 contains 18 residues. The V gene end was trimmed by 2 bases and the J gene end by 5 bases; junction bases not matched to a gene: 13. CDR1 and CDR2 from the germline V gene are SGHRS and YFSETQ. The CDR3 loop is CASSLVSASGSVNNEQFF. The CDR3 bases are TGCGCCAGCAGCTTAGTTTCGGCTAGCGGGAGTGTCAACAATGAGCAGTTCTTC.

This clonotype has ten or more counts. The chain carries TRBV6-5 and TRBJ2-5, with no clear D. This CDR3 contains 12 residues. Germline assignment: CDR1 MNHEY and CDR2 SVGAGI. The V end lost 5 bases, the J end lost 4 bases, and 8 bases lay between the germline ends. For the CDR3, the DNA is TGTGCCAGCAGTGGTCATGGAGAGACCCAGTACTTC. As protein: CASSGHGETQYF.

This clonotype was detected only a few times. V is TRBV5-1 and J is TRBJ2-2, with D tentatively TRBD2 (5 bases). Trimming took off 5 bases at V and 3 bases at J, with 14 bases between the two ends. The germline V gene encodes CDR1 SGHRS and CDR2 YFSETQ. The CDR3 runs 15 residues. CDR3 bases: TGCGCCAGCAGGGAGGCCCTGGGTGACACCGGGGAGCTGTTTTTT. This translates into CASREALGDTGELFF.

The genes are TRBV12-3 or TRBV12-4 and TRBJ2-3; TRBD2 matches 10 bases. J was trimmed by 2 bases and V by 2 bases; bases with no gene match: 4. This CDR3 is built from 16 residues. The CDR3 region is CASSLLAGELTDTQYF. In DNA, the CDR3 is TGTGCCAGCAGTTTACTAGCGGGAGAGCTCACAGATACGCAGTATTTT.

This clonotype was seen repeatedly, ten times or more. The CDR3 bases are TGCAGCGTTGGAGGGCGACAGTTGAAGGAGACCCAGTACTTC. This sequence encodes CSVGGRQLKETQYF. The chain has TRBV29-1 and TRBJ2-5, with D perhaps TRBD1 or TRBD2 (5 bases each). The V end lost 4 bases, the J end lost 5 bases, and 17 bases lay between the germline ends. Germline lookup yields CDR1 SQVTM and CDR2 ANQGSEA. This CDR3 has 14 amino acids.

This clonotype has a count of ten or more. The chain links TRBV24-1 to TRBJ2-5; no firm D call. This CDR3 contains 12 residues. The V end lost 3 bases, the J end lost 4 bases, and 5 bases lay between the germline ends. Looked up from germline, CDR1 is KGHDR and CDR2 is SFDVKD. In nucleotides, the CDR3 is TGTGCCACCAGTGATAAGGGAGAGACCCAGTACTTC. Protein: CATSDKGETQYF.